This TCR beta chain was recovered during a study of T cell changes during pregnancy in multiple sclerosis. Some clones are missing from TCRdb's copy, which holds only in-frame ones; the method was immunoSEQ multiplex PCR. Here the sample spans about 53,000 clones, under 95% being singletons. The CDR3 contains 12 residues. Trimming left V 2 bases short and J 3 bases short, with 5 bases between. In germline, CDR1 is SGHNT, CDR2 YYREEE (reference sequence). The specimen was CD8+ T cells from peripheral blood mononuclear cells, collected before pregnancy. This receptor was taken from a female donor with multiple sclerosis, enrolled in a pregnancy study. This chain connects TRBV5-4 to TRBJ1-1; the D is unclear. CDR3 DNA sequence: TGTGCCAGCAGCTTAGAGTACACTGAAGCTTTCTTT. As protein: CASSLEYTEAFF.